The 5 T cell receptor beta chains in this list originate from one sample, sequenced in a study of Graves' ophthalmopathy and Graves' hyperthyroidism. Amplified material comprised TCR beta CDR3 regions derived from RNA transcripts. HTBI primers primed a first-round RT-PCR, and a second-round multiplex PCR followed. A single record per CDR3 protein comes from TCRdb applying MiXCR to the multiplex PCR reads. The sample shows about 370,000 distinct CDR3 sequences, roughly a sixth of them seen only once. Material: peripheral blood. All receptors come from an adult woman with stable Graves' hyperthyroidism.

There are a few counts of this clonotype. The chain uses TRBV20-1 and TRBJ2-7; tentatively, D is TRBD1 (6 bases). Germline-derived CDR1 and CDR2 are DFQATT and SNEGSKA (reference sequence). The CDR3 has 15 residues. V was trimmed by 0 bases and J by 0 bases, leaving 12 bases between them. The CDR3 bases are TGCAGTGCTAGAGATCCTCAGGGGAGCTCCTACGAGCAGTACTTC. Residues: CSARDPQGSSYEQYF.

V and J are TRBV27 and TRBJ2-7; no firm D call. Germline CDR1 and CDR2: MNHEY and SMNVEV (reference sequence). V lost 3 bases to trimming and J lost 4 bases, with 16 bases between them. The CDR3 runs 15 residues. The CDR3 DNA sequence: TGTGCCAGCAGTTTTCTCGGCACAAAACCTTACGAGCAGTACTTC. Translating gives CASSFLGTKPYEQYF.

As concerns this clonotype: A much larger clone is a single base away; this may be a read error. The CDR3 DNA is TGCGCCGGCAGCCAAGTGGTCCGAAGCGAGCTCTCCTACGAGCAGTACTTC. Translation: CAGSQVVRSELSYEQYF. The chain employs TRBV4-1 and TRBJ2-7; D unclear. The CDR3 contains 17 residues. Germline CDR1 and CDR2: MGHRA and YSYEKL.

This clonotype has only a few counts. V gene TRBV5-5 combines with J gene TRBJ2-4; no reliable D call. V lost 2 bases and J 0 bases, leaving 12 bases between the germline ends. The germline V gene encodes CDR1 SGHKS and CDR2 YYEKEE (reference sequence). The CDR3 runs to 16 residues. The CDR3 region is CASSLSGVGAKNIQYF. The CDR3 DNA reads as TGTGCCAGCAGCTTAAGTGGGGTTGGAGCCAAAAACATTCAGTACTTC.

V is TRBV4-2 and J is TRBJ2-1, with 11 nucleotides matching TRBD2. This CDR3 region has 18 residues. The germline V gene encodes CDR1 LGHNA and CDR2 YNFKEQ. J lost 6 bases, V lost 0 bases, and 10 bases had no gene match. The CDR3 loop is CASSQDELAGVFSNEQFF. CDR3 nucleotide sequence: TGTGCCAGCAGCCAAGACGAACTAGCGGGAGTATTTAGCAATGAGCAGTTCTTC.